The 28 T cell receptor beta chains below come from one sample, sequenced in a study of cytomegalovirus exposure and HLA in healthy donors. PCR was performed using 60 Vbeta and 13 Jbeta primers. Repertoires were generated with immunoSEQ multiplex PCR, while TCRdb's copy carries only in-frame clones and drops some. The sample shows under 200,000 clones, approximately 86% of them seen only once. The sequencing sample was made of PBMCs. Receptors originate from a woman younger than 35 in good health and CMV-seronegative.

The V gene is TRBV27, the J gene TRBJ1-4; TRBD1 is a possible D gene (5 bases). The CDR3 covers 15 residues. Germline V gene lookup returns CDR1 MNHEY and CDR2 SMNVEV (reference sequence). Trimming pared 2 bases from V and 8 bases from J, leaving 15 bases between. Here the CDR3 reads CASSLTGLGGEKLFF. For the CDR3, the DNA is TGTGCCAGCAGTTTAACAGGTCTCGGAGGGGAAAAACTGTTTTTT.

The chain links TRBV28 to TRBJ2-7; D may be TRBD2 (6 bases). The CDR3 covers 15 residues. CDR1 and CDR2 from the germline V gene are MDHEN and SYDVKM. Trimming shortened V by 4 bases and J by 0 bases, and 13 bases separated the two germline ends. The CDR3 DNA reads as TGTGCCAGCAGTTCGTCGGCGGGATCCTCCTACGAGCAGTACTTC. Its translation is CASSSSAGSSYEQYF.

The chain has TRBV2 and TRBJ1-4; 9 bases fit TRBD1. Looked up from germline, CDR1 is SNHLY and CDR2 is FYNNEI. The J segment lost 6 bases and the V segment lost 4 bases, leaving 15 bases of the junction unmatched. This CDR3 spans 18 amino acids. The CDR3, as DNA: TGTGCCAGCAGTGCCGAGTACGGGACAGGGCAAGAGGATGAAAAACTGTTTTTT. Amino acid sequence: CASSAEYGTGQEDEKLFF. The variable domain in full, completed from reference TRBV2 and TRBJ1-4, reads EPEVTQTPSHQVTQMGQEVILRCVPISNHLYFYWYRQILGQKVEFLVSFYNNEISEKSEIFDDQFSVERPDGSNFTLKIRSTKLEDSAMYFCASSAEYGTGQEDEKLFFGSGTQLSVL.

V is TRBV19 and J is TRBJ2-1, with TRBD2 matching over 16 bases. Germline V CDR1 and CDR2: LNHDA, SQIVND (reference sequence). J was trimmed by 7 bases and V by 1 base; bases with no gene match: 4. The CDR3 extends over 17 amino acids. The CDR3 nucleotides are TGTGCCAGTAGTATAGCCGTGGGACTAGCGGGGGGGAATGAGCAGTTCTTC. Its protein is CASSIAVGLAGGNEQFF.

In DNA, the CDR3 is TGTGCCAGCAGTTTATTCGGGGGAGGCAATGAGCAGTTCTTC. Amino acids: CASSLFGGGNEQFF. V gene TRBV28 combines with J gene TRBJ2-1; tentative D call: TRBD2 (6 bases). This CDR3 spans 14 amino acids. From germline, CDR1 is MDHEN and CDR2 SYDVKM. V was trimmed by 1 base and J by 6 bases, leaving 10 bases between them.

This clone has just one count. The V gene is TRBV30, the J gene TRBJ2-3; D gene uncertain. V was clipped by 0 bases and J by 6 bases, with 4 bases between them. This CDR3 is 11 amino acids long. The germline CDR1 and CDR2 sequences are GTSNPN and SVGIG (reference sequence). For the CDR3, the DNA is TGTGCCTGGAGTGTATCGGATACGCAGTATTTT. Protein product: CAWSVSDTQYF.

The chain links TRBV30 to TRBJ2-7, with TRBD1 matching over 7 bases. The V segment lost 5 bases and the J segment 5 bases; nucleotides outside the gene matches: 6. CDR3 length: 12 amino acids. The germline V gene has CDR1 GTSNPN and CDR2 SVGIG (reference sequence). Here the CDR3 reads CAWGQGGDEQYF. In DNA, the CDR3 is TGTGCCTGGGGGCAAGGGGGCGACGAGCAGTACTTC. The variable domain in full, completed from reference TRBV30 and TRBJ2-7, reads SQTIHQWPATLVQPVGSPLSLECTVEGTSNPNLYWYRQAAGRGLQLLFYSVGIGQISSEVPQNLSASRPQDRQFILSSKKLLLSDSGFYLCAWGQGGDEQYFGPGTRLTVT.

The CDR3 loop is CASRRDSGNQPQHF. DNA of the CDR3: TGTGCCAGCAGACGGGACAGCGGCAATCAGCCCCAGCATTTT. The chain recombines TRBV6-6 with TRBJ1-5, with 7 bases matching TRBD1. CDR1 and CDR2 (germline): MNHNY, SVGAGI (reference sequence). The CDR3 is 14 residues long. Unmatched junction bases numbered 4, after V lost 6 bases and J lost 2 bases.

This clone was recorded once. V usage is TRBV9 and J usage is TRBJ2-7, with D possibly matching TRBD1 (6 bases). CDR3 length: 14 residues. The germline V gene encodes CDR1 SGDLS and CDR2 YYNGEE. V dropped 5 bases and J dropped 6 bases, with 18 bases sitting between them. CDR3 loop: CASSNPQGSGEQYF. The CDR3 DNA sequence: TGTGCCAGCAGTAACCCACAGGGCTCGGGCGAGCAGTACTTC.

The chain uses TRBV7-9 and TRBJ2-2, with D possibly matching TRBD2 (6 bases). Germline V gives CDR1 SEHNR, CDR2 FQNEAQ (reference sequence). With 4 bases removed from V and 5 bases from J, the gap between germline ends came to 17 bases. The CDR3 length is 16 residues. CDR3 sequence: CASSSPWGRRTGELFF. The CDR3 DNA follows: TGTGCCAGCAGCTCCCCTTGGGGGAGGAGGACCGGGGAGCTGTTTTTT.

This chain connects TRBV18 to TRBJ1-1; TRBD1 matches at 7 bases. The CDR3 extends over 12 amino acids. Trimming removed 3 bases from V and 8 bases from J; junction bases left unmatched: 3. Looked up from germline, CDR1 is KGHSH and CDR2 is LQKENI. The CDR3 sequence: CASSPSTGEAFF. CDR3 nucleotides: TGTGCCAGCTCACCTTCGACAGGGGAAGCTTTCTTT.

This rearrangement joins TRBV19 to TRBJ2-2; no clear D gene. The CDR3 covers 13 residues. V shed 5 bases and J shed 6 bases, with 10 bases lying between them. CDR1 LNHDA and CDR2 SQIVND come from the germline V gene (reference sequence). The CDR3 nucleotides are TGTGCCAGTAGTTTAACTTCGTCCGGGGAGCTGTTTTTT. This encodes CASSLTSSGELFF.

The chain employs TRBV27 and TRBJ2-2; the D gene is possibly TRBD1 (6 bases). Germline-derived CDR1 and CDR2 are MNHEY and SMNVEV (reference sequence). Trimming removed 5 bases from V and 4 bases from J, with 11 bases in between. This CDR3 is built from 14 residues. CDR3 sequence (DNA): TGTGCCAGCAGTCCGTACAGGGCCACCGGGGAGCTGTTTTTT. Residues: CASSPYRATGELFF.

The chain employs TRBV2 and TRBJ1-2; maybe TRBD1 (6 bases). V was pared by 3 bases and J by 4 bases, with 15 bases between. Germline V gene lookup returns CDR1 SNHLY and CDR2 FYNNEI. This CDR3 is 15 amino acids long. In nucleotides, the CDR3 is TGTGCCAGCAGTGATGGGGGACAACGAGTCTATGGCTACACCTTC. Amino acids: CASSDGGQRVYGYTF. The variable domain in full, with the rest retrieved from reference TRBV2 and TRBJ1-2, is EPEVTQTPSHQVTQMGQEVILRCVPISNHLYFYWYRQILGQKVEFLVSFYNNEISEKSEIFDDQFSVERPDGSNFTLKIRSTKLEDSAMYFCASSDGGQRVYGYTFGSGTRLTVV.

This sequence joins TRBV7-6 and TRBJ2-5; D not certain. The CDR3 contains 14 residues. V lost 1 base, J lost 4 bases, and 10 bases lay in between. Germline loops: CDR1 SGHVS, CDR2 FNYEAQ. The DNA of the CDR3 is TGTGCCAGCAGCTTAGGGGCGCAAGTAGAGACCCAGTACTTC. Translation gives CASSLGAQVETQYF. Full variable domain (missing parts from reference TRBV7-6 and TRBJ2-5): GAGVSQSPRYKVTKRGQDVALRCDPISGHVSLYWYRQALGQGPEFLTYFNYEAQQDKSGLPNDRFSAERPEGSISTLTIQRTEQRDSAMYRCASSLGAQVETQYFGPGTRLLVL.

This chain uses TRBV7-9 with TRBJ2-2; D might be TRBD1 (6 bases). The CDR3 totals 15 residues. Per the germline V gene, CDR1 is SEHNR and CDR2 is FQNEAQ (reference sequence). With 5 bases removed from V and 5 bases from J, the gap between germline ends came to 15 bases. The CDR3 reads CASSLQGIRTGELFF. CDR3 DNA: TGTGCCAGCAGCCTACAGGGAATACGAACCGGGGAGCTGTTTTTT.

The gene calls are TRBV28 and TRBJ2-7; possible D gene TRBD1, 5 bases. V lost 0 bases and J 4 bases, leaving 13 bases between the germline ends. Germline lookup yields CDR1 MDHEN and CDR2 SYDVKM. This CDR3 region has 15 residues. CDR3 sequence (DNA): TGTGCCAGCAGTTTATGGGCAGGAAAGGGGTACGAGCAGTACTTC. Translated, it gives CASSLWAGKGYEQYF.

V usage is TRBV28 and J usage is TRBJ1-1, with D maybe TRBD1 (6 bases). CDR3 length: 15 residues. V lost 6 bases and J 1 base, leaving 15 bases between the germline ends. Germline CDR1 and CDR2: MDHEN and SYDVKM. The DNA of the CDR3 is TGTGCCAGCAGACCACAGGGCGGTGGGAACACTGAAGCTTTCTTT. This gives the protein CASRPQGGGNTEAFF.

The genes are TRBV4-2 and TRBJ2-5; a possible D gene is TRBD1 (5 bases). The J call may be in error: the DNA end matches TRBJ2-7 better. Germline assignment: CDR1 LGHNA and CDR2 YNFKEQ. The CDR3 covers 14 residues. The CDR3 sequence is CASSQARGSYEQYF. In DNA form, the CDR3 reads TGTGCCAGCAGCCAAGCTAGGGGATCCTACGAGCAGTACTTC.

This sequence joins TRBV7-2 and TRBJ2-3, with 8 bases matching TRBD2. The CDR3 contains 17 residues. V gave up 4 bases and J gave up 0 bases; unmatched junction bases: 9. Germline V gene data show CDR1 as SGHTA and CDR2 as FQGNSA. CDR3 amino acids: CASSYSRGVTSTDTQYF. The CDR3 coding sequence is TGTGCCAGCAGCTACTCGCGGGGGGTAACTAGCACAGATACGCAGTATTTT.

The CDR3 reads CASSQSVEGRGYTF. CDR3 bases: TGCGCCAGCAGTCAATCGGTGGAGGGTAGAGGCTACACCTTC. The chain employs TRBV23-1 and TRBJ1-2; D is unresolved. TRBV23-1 is known as an ORF, though its function is uncertain. V shed 0 bases and J shed 8 bases, with 13 bases lying between them. The CDR3 length is 14 residues.

This clone has just one count. This chain uses TRBV29-1 with TRBJ2-7; 7 positions agree with TRBD1. Germline V CDR1 and CDR2: SQVTM, ANQGSEA. J lost 7 bases, V lost 7 bases, and 10 bases had no gene match. The CDR3 sequence is 12 residues long. CDR3 sequence: CSGTGPQGEQYF. As DNA, the CDR3 is TGCAGCGGGACAGGCCCCCAAGGGGAGCAGTACTTC.

The gene calls are TRBV7-9 and TRBJ2-2; 9 positions agree with TRBD1. The junction had 7 bases not matched to a gene; V was cut back by 8 bases and J by 3 bases. The CDR3 extends over 15 amino acids. Germline V gene data show CDR1 as SEHNR and CDR2 as FQNEAQ (reference sequence). CDR3 nucleotides: TGTGCCAGCGTTGGTTGGACAGGGGACACCGGGGAGCTGTTTTTT. It translates to CASVGWTGDTGELFF.

This chain connects TRBV6-5 to TRBJ1-2; D is possibly TRBD1 (5 bases). The CDR3 is 14 residues long. The V and J ends lost 2 bases and 4 bases respectively, with 11 bases between them. Germline-derived CDR1 and CDR2 are MNHEY and SVGAGI. CDR3 bases: TGTGCCAGCAGTTACAACCAGGGCCTCTATGGCTACACCTTC. It codes for CASSYNQGLYGYTF.

The chain is built from TRBV19 and TRBJ1-6, with D possibly being TRBD1 (6 bases). The germline V and J ends were trimmed by 3 bases and 9 bases, with 15 bases remaining between them. Germline loops: CDR1 LNHDA, CDR2 SQIVND (reference sequence). The length of the CDR3 is 15 residues. CDR3 bases: TGTGCCAGTAGTATGAAACCGGGACAAGGTTCACCCCTCCACTTT. The encoded protein is CASSMKPGQGSPLHF.

V gene TRBV11-3 combines with J gene TRBJ2-2, with a tentative D call TRBD2 (5 bases). Trimming took 5 bases from V and 6 from J, leaving 13 bases between them. Germline V gene sequence: CDR1 SGHNT, CDR2 YENEEA. The CDR3 extends over 14 amino acids. CDR3 DNA: TGTGCCAGCAGCCCTAAGAGGGCGTCCGGGGAGCTGTTTTTT. Translation: CASSPKRASGELFF. Filled out from reference TRBV11-3 and TRBJ2-2, the complete variable domain reads EAGVVQSPRYKIIEKKQPVAFWCNPISGHNTLYWYLQNLGQGPELLIRYENEEAVDDSQLPKDRFSAERLKGVDSTLKIQPAELGDSAVYLCASSPKRASGELFFGEGSRLTVL.

The J gene is TRBJ1-3, the V gene TRBV28; D call uncertain. The CDR3 covers 16 residues. Deletions cut 1 base from V and 2 bases from J, with 12 bases between. The germline V gene has CDR1 MDHEN and CDR2 SYDVKM. This chain's CDR3 is CASSLFSGEAGNTIYF. CDR3 nucleotides: TGTGCCAGCAGTTTATTCTCGGGAGAGGCTGGAAACACCATATATTTT.

The chain employs TRBV28 and TRBJ1-1, with 7 bases identical to TRBD1. Germline assignment: CDR1 MDHEN and CDR2 SYDVKM. The CDR3 is made up of 11 amino acids. Losses at the gene ends were 5 bases for V and 12 bases for J; bases not matched to a gene: 6. This CDR3 reads CASSQRTGTFF. CDR3 nucleotide sequence: TGTGCCAGCAGTCAGAGGACAGGAACTTTCTTT. Using reference TRBV28 and TRBJ1-1 for the parts outside the CDR3, the full variable domain is DVKVTQSSRYLVKRTGEKVFLECVQDMDHENMFWYRQDPGLGLRLIYFSYDVKMKEKGDIPEGYSVSREKKERFSLILESASTNQTSMYLCASSQRTGTFFGQGTRLTVV.